This T cell receptor (beta chain) was captured by sequencing in a study of blood T cell repertoires in COVID-19. The length of the CDR3 is 11 residues. J gave up 6 bases and V 4 bases, and 0 bases lay outside the gene matches. CDR1 and CDR2 (germline): GTSNPN, SVGIG (reference sequence). Individuals aged roughly 18 to 95 years were recruited from fewer than 25 US areas. Participant-given clinical history determined each cohort assignment. Authors' data handling: Amplifying reference gene primers gave estimates of nucleated cell counts. Assay used: immunoSEQ multiplex PCR; TCRdb lists only in-frame clones, some missing. V, J and clone size derive from that table, while D and trimming were established from the DNA sequence. Of 230,000 or so clones in the sample, 86% were seen once.

The sequenced sample was PBMCs or T cells enriched from blood (not recorded which). The chain has TRBV30 and TRBJ2-1; 7 bases align to TRBD2. The TCR sequence derives from a woman in her forties with acute COVID-19. The CDR3 DNA follows: TGTGCCTGGACTAGCGGCAATGAGCAGTTCTTC. Residues: CAWTSGNEQFF.